Listed here is a single T cell receptor (beta chain). Its antigen is undetermined. This sample was taken from a study of cytomegalovirus exposure and HLA in healthy donors. Study outcomes and limitations: Reports state that TCR beta sequences accurately predicted most subjects' HLA-A and HLA-B alleles. Among CMV-associated TCR beta chains, most appeared HLA-restricted in a later analysis. Data from an earlier analysis indicated that most TCR beta V segments were productive either about 87% or about 30% of the time.

PCR used 60 Vbeta primers and 13 Jbeta primers. The data were produced by immunoSEQ multiplex PCR, yet TCRdb's version contains in-frame clones alone and is incomplete. The repertoire holds fewer than 250,000 clones, with about nine tenths as singletons. Regarding donors, all were healthy bone marrow donors. Germline V gene lookup returns CDR1 LGHNA and CDR2 YNFKEQ. The CDR3 extends over 14 amino acids. V lost 0 bases to trimming and J lost 3 bases, with 9 bases between them. The receptor comes from a man aged 25 to 40 in good health and CMV-seronegative. This sequence joins TRBV4-2 and TRBJ2-7; no clear D. Material: PBMCs. CDR3 residues: CASSQESSYYEQYF. Written as DNA, the CDR3 is TGTGCCAGCAGCCAAGAATCCAGTTACTACGAGCAGTACTTC.